This T cell receptor (beta chain) was captured by sequencing in a study of cytomegalovirus exposure and HLA in healthy donors. Germline V gene data show CDR1 as ENHRY and CDR2 as SYGVKD. The V and J ends lost 6 bases and 7 bases, in that order; junction bases with no gene match: 6. The CDR3 sequence is 14 residues long. Details on this clone: This specimen includes other DNA sequences encoding the same CDR3.

The donors comprised healthy bone marrow donors. The PCR used 60 Vbeta and 13 Jbeta primers. Sequenced by immunoSEQ multiplex PCR; TCRdb stores in-frame clones only, minus some. The sample has 110,000 to 150,000 clones, about four fifths seen once. The rearrangement links TRBV10-3 to TRBJ1-6; 7 nucleotides align to TRBD1. The source is a woman aged 18-29 years in good health and CMV-seropositive. The source material was PBMCs. CDR3 nucleotide sequence: TGTGCCATCAGATCGACAGGGACAAATTCACCCCTCCACTTT. It yields the protein CAIRSTGTNSPLHF.